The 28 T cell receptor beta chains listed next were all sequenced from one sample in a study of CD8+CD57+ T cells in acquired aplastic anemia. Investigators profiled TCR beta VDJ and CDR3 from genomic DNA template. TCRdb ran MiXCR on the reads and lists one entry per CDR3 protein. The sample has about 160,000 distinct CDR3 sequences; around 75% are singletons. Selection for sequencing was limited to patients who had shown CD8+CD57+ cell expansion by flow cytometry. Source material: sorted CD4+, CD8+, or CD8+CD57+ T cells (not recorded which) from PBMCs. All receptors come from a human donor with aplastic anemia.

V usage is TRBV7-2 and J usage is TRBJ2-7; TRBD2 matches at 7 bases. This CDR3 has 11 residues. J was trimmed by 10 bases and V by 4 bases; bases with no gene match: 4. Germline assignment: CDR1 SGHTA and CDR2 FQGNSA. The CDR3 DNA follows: TGTGCCAGCAGCTACGGGGGGAATCAGTACTTC. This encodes CASSYGGNQYF.

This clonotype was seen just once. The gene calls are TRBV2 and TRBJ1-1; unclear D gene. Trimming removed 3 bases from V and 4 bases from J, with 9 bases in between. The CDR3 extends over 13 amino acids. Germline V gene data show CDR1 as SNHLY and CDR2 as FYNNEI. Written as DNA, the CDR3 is TGTGCCAGCAGTGACGGGGAGTTCACTGAAGCTTTCTTT. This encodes CASSDGEFTEAFF.

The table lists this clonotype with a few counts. In DNA, the CDR3 is TGTGCCAGCAGTGAAGTGGGACAGGGGAATTCACCCCTCCACTTT. Protein product: CASSEVGQGNSPLHF. V usage is TRBV6-4 and J usage is TRBJ1-6; TRBD1 matches 10 bases. Germline values: CDR1 MRHNA, CDR2 SNTAGT. The CDR3 covers 15 residues. J lost 7 bases, V lost 3 bases, and 3 bases had no gene match.

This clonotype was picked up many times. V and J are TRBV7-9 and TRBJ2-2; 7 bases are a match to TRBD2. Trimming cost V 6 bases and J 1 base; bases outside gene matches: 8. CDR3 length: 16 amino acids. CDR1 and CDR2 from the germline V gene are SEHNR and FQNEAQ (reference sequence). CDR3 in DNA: TGTGCCAGCAGGGAGGGAGAGCGGGAGAACACCGGGGAGCTGTTTTTT. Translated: CASREGERENTGELFF.

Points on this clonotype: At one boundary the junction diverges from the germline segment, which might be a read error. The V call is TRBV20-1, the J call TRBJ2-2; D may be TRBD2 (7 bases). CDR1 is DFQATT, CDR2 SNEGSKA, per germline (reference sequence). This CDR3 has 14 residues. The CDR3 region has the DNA TGCAGTGATCCGGGGGGCGGCGCCACCGGGGAGCCGTTTTTT. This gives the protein CSDPGGGATGEPFF.

Written as DNA, the CDR3 is TGTGCCACCAGCAGAGATTCGGCCTACGAGCAGTACTTC. It translates to CATSRDSAYEQYF. The V and J genes are TRBV15 and TRBJ2-5, with D unclear. The J call may not be correct, given that the DNA end is closer to TRBJ2-7. The CDR3 has 13 amino acids. From germline, CDR1 is LNHNV and CDR2 YYDKDF (reference sequence).

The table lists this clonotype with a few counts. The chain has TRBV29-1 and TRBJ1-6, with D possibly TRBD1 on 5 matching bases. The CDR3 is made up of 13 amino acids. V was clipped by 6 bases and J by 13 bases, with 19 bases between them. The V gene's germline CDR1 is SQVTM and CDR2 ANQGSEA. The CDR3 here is CSVADSGPGPLHF. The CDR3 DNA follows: TGCAGCGTAGCTGACTCAGGGCCGGGCCCCCTCCACTTT.

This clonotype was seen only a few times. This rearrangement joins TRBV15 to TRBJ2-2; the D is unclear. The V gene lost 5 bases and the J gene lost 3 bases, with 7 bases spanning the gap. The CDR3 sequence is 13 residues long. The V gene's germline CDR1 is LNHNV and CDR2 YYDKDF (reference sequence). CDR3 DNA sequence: TGTGCCACCAGCGGCGGATACACCGGGGAGCTGTTTTTT. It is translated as CATSGGYTGELFF.

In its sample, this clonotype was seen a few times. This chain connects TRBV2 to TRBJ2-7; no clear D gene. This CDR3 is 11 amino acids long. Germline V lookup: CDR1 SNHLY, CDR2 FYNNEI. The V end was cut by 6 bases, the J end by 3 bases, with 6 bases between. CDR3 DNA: TGTGCCAGCAGCGTTAACTACGAGCAGTACTTC. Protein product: CASSVNYEQYF.

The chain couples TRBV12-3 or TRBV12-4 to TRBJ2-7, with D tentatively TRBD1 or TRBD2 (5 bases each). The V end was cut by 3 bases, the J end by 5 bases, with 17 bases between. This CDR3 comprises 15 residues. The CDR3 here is CASSLSIGAKDEQYF. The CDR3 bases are TGTGCCAGCAGTTTGTCTATCGGGGCCAAGGACGAGCAGTACTTC.

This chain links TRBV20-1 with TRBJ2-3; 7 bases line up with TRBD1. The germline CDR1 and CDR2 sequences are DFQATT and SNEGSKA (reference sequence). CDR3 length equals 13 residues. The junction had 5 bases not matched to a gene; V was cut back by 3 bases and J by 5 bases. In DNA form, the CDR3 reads TGCAGTGCTAGGACAGGGTTGGGAGATACGCAGTATTTT. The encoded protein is CSARTGLGDTQYF.

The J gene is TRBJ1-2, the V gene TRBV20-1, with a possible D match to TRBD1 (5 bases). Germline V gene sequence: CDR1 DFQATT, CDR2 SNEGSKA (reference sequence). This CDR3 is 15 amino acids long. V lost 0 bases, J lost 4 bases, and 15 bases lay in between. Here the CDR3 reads CSARDRTQPFYGYTF. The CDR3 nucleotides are TGCAGTGCTAGAGATAGGACACAACCCTTCTATGGCTACACCTTC.

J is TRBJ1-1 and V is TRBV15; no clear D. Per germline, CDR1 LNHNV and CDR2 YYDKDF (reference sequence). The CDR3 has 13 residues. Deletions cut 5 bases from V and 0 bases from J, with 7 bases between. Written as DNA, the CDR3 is TGTGCCACCAGCGAAGAGTTGAACACTGAAGCTTTCTTT. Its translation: CATSEELNTEAFF.

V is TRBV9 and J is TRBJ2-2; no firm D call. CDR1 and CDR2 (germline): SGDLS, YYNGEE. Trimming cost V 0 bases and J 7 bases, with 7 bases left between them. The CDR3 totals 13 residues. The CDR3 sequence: CASSVDDGGELFF. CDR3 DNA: TGTGCCAGCAGCGTAGATGATGGCGGGGAGCTGTTTTTT.

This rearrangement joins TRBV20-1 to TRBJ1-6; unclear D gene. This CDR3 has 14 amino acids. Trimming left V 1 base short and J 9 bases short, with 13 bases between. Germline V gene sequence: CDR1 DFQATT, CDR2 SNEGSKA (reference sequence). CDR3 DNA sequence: TGCAGTGCTAGAGTGATTTCCCCTAGTTCACCCCTCCACTTT. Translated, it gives CSARVISPSSPLHF.

The CDR3 is CASSYTGLVVADTQYF. For the CDR3, the DNA is TGTGCCAGCAGCTACACGGGACTAGTGGTTGCAGATACGCAGTATTTT. This chain uses TRBV5-4 with TRBJ2-3; 8 nucleotides agree with TRBD2. This CDR3 is built from 16 residues. Germline V lookup: CDR1 SGHNT, CDR2 YYREEE (reference sequence). With V trimmed by 3 bases and J by 4 bases, 10 bases remained unmatched.

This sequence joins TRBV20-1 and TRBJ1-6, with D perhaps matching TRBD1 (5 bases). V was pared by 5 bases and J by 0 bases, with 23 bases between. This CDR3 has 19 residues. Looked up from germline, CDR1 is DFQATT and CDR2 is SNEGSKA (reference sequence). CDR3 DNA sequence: TGCAGTGCTCCTCCCCGGGACCAATCTTCTAACTCCTATAATTCACCCCTCCACTTT. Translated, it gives CSAPPRDQSSNSYNSPLHF.

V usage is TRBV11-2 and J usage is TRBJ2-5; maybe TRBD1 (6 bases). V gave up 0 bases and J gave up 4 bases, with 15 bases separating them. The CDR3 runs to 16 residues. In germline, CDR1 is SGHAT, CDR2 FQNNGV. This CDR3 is CASSLDIMGAGETQYF. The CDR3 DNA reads TGTGCCAGCAGCTTAGACATTATGGGGGCGGGAGAGACCCAGTACTTC.

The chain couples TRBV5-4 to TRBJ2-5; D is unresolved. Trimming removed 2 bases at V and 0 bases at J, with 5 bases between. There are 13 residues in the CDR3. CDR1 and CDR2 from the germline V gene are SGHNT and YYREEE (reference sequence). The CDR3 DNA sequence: TGTGCCAGCAGCTTTGCCAACCAAGAGACCCAGTACTTC. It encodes CASSFANQETQYF.

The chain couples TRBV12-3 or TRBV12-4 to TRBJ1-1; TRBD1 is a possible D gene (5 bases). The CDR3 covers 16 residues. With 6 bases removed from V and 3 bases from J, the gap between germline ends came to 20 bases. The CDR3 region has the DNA TGTGCCAGCAGCCGGGACCTTGGCCTTGTGGACACTGAAGCTTTCTTT. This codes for CASSRDLGLVDTEAFF.

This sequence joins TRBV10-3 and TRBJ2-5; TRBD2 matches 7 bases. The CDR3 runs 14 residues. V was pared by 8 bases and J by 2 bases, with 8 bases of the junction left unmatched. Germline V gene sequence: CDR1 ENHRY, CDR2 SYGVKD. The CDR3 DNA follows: TGTGCCATCTCGTCGGGCGGGAGTCAAGAGACCCAGTACTTC. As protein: CAISSGGSQETQYF.

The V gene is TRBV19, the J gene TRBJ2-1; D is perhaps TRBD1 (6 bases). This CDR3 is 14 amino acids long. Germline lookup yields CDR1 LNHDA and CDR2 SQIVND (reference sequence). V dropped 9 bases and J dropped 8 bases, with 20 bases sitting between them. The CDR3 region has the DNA TGTGCCAGCAAGCTGGACAGTACACGATATGAGCAGTTCTTC. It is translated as CASKLDSTRYEQFF.

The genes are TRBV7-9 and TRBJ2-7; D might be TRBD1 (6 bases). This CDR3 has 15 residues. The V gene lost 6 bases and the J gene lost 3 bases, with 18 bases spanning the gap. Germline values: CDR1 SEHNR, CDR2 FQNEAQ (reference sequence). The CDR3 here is CASRDGDTGIYEQYF. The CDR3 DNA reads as TGTGCCAGCAGGGACGGGGACACAGGGATCTACGAGCAGTACTTC.

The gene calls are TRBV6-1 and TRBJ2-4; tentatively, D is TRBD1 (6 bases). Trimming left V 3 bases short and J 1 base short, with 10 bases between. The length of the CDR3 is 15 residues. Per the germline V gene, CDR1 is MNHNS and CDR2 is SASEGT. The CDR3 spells CASSDETGAKNIQYF. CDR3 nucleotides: TGTGCCAGCAGTGACGAAACAGGGGCCAAAAACATTCAGTACTTC.

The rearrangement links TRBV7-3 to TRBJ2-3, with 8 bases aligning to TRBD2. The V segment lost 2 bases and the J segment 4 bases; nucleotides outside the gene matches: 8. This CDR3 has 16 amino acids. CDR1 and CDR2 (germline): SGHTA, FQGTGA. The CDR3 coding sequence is TGTGCCAGCAGCTTAGGTCCGGGAGGGCGGGCAGATACGCAGTATTTT. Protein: CASSLGPGGRADTQYF.

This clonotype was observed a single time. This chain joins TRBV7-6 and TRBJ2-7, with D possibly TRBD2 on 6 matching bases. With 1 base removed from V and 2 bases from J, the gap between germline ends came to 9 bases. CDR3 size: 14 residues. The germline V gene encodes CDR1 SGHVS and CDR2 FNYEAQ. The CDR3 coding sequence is TGTGCCAGCAGCTTAGAGGTAGCGGCCTACGAGCAGTACTTC. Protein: CASSLEVAAYEQYF.

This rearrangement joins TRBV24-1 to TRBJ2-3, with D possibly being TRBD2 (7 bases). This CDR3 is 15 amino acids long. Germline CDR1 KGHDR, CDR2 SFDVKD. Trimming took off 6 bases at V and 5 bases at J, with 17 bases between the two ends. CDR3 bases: TGTGCCACCAGTCGGACTAGGGGGGGAGTAGATACGCAGTATTTT. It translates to CATSRTRGGVDTQYF.

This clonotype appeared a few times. For the CDR3, the DNA is TGCAGTGCTGGACAGGGAACGAGCAATCAGCCCCAGCATTTT. Translation gives CSAGQGTSNQPQHF. The rearrangement uses TRBV20-1 and TRBJ1-5; 8 bases map to TRBD1. The V gene's germline CDR1 is DFQATT and CDR2 SNEGSKA (reference sequence). The CDR3 spans 14 residues. V lost 5 bases and J lost 1; bases outside the gene matches: 4.